This TCR beta chain is from a study of blood T cell repertoires in COVID-19. This clone was found once. Here immunoSEQ multiplex PCR was the method, and the copy in TCRdb shows in-frame clones only, minus some. The sample has some 500,000 clones, 88% seen once. The clonotype was recovered from a woman aged 40 to 55 who had recovered from COVID-19. Material for sequencing was PBMCs or T cells enriched from blood (not recorded which).

The CDR3 loop is CASSLVVRQGSYEQYF. The CDR3 DNA follows: TGTGCCAGCAGCTTGGTCGTGAGGCAGGGGTCCTACGAGCAGTACTTC. The rearrangement joins TRBV5-6 to TRBJ2-7, with TRBD1 as a possible D gene (6 bases). V lost 0 bases and J lost 1, with 14 bases in between. Per germline, CDR1 SGHDT and CDR2 YYEEEE. The CDR3 length is 16 residues.